A selection of T cell receptor beta chains follows, all from one sample in a study of blood T cell repertoires in COVID-19. TCRdb's copy holds only in-frame clones and misses some; the assay was immunoSEQ multiplex PCR. The sample has fewer than 150,000 clones, roughly 79% seen once; the top ten hold around 20%. The specimen was peripheral blood. These receptors were obtained from a man aged 80 or over with acute or convalescent COVID-19. The CDR3 runs from the conserved cysteine through the conserved F or W. The D gene is left open where the match is weak. Some rows have no size entry. The others give once, few or many, or a class for an expanded clone.

>-|once|TRBV6-2/TRBV6-3|TRBJ1-5
TGTGCCAGCAGCAACTGGGCCCCCCAGCCCCAGCATTTT
CASSNWAPQPQHF
>-|-|TRBV27|TRBJ1-1
TGTGCCAGCAGTTTATTTTTGGGCTCGGCGGAAGCTTTCTTT
CASSLFLGSAEAFF
>TRBD1|-|TRBV27|TRBJ1-5
TGTGCCAGCAGCCAAACCTCAGGGGGCTTGGCCCAGCATTTT
CASSQTSGGLAQHF
>TRBD2|many|TRBV9|TRBJ2-5
TGTGCCAGCAGTCGCGGACTAGCCCCTTCTCAGACCCAGTACTTC
CASSRGLAPSQTQYF
>TRBD1|-|TRBV28|TRBJ2-7
TGTGCCAGCAGTCTCCCCCTCATGACAGGGGGGTCCTACGAGCAGTACTTC
CASSLPLMTGGSYEQYF
>-|-|TRBV4-3|TRBJ2-6
TGCGCCGCCAGTTATGTCAGGGGTGGGGCCAACGTCCTGACTTTC
CAASYVRGGANVLTF
>-|once|TRBV23-1|TRBJ2-4
TGCGCCAGCAGTCAGCGACAGAAACTAGCCAAAAACATTCAGTACTTC
CASSQRQKLAKNIQYF
>-|-|TRBV7-9|TRBJ2-3
TGTGCCAGCAGCCTACTCCCAGGGGCTATTTCAGATACGCAGTATTTT
CASSLLPGAISDTQYF
>-|-|TRBV9|TRBJ2-3
TGTGCCAGCAGCGTAGAGGTGAGGGATACGCAGTATTTT
CASSVEVRDTQYF
>-|once|TRBV19|TRBJ1-5
TGTGCCAGTACCGCAGAGGCCAATCAGCCCCAGCATTTT
CASTAEANQPQHF
>-|-|TRBV15|TRBJ2-4
TGTGCCACCAGCAGAGAGGTCGGACAAGCCAAAAACATTCAGTACTTC
CATSREVGQAKNIQYF
>TRBD1|few|TRBV11-3|TRBJ2-6
TGTGCCAGCAGCCGGACAGGGGGGGACAACGTCCTGACTTTC
CASSRTGGDNVLTF
>TRBD1|-|TRBV4-1|TRBJ2-7
TGCGCCAGCAGCCCCGGACAGGGGGCGGAAGGCGAGCAGTACTTC
CASSPGQGAEGEQYF
>-|-|TRBV5-1|TRBJ2-7
TGCGCCAGCAGCTTGGAAAGACAAGGGGGCGAGCAGTACTTC
CASSLERQGGEQYF